This is a list of T cell receptor beta chains from one sample in a study of OX40 agonist ivuxolimab in advanced cancers. Repertoires were generated with immunoSEQ multiplex PCR, while TCRdb's copy carries only in-frame clones and drops some. The sample lists about 83,000 clones, about 88% occurring once. The starting material was CD4+ or CD8+ T cells sorted from blood, obtained in a trial of the OX40 agonist ivuxolimab. These receptors all stem from an adult with an advanced solid tumor such as melanoma, head and neck, liver or kidney cancer. The CDR3 runs from the conserved cysteine through the conserved F or W. Fields, in order: J gene, V gene, D gene, clone size, CDR3 DNA, CDR3 protein. D genes are given only for firm matches. Part of the rows lack a size; the others show once, few, many or a class for expanded clones.

>TRBJ2-5|TRBV9|TRBD1|-
TGTGCCAGCAGCGCAAACGACAGGGGGCAAGAGACCCAGTACTTC
CASSANDRGQETQYF
>TRBJ2-3|TRBV5-6|-|-
TGTGCCAGCAGCTTGGAGGGGGGCCTCGCTACGCAGTATTTT
CASSLEGGLATQYF
>TRBJ2-7|TRBV10-1|-|-
TGCGCCAGCAGTGAGTCGTCTCAGAGGGTTGGTGAGCAGTACTTC
CASSESSQRVGEQYF
>TRBJ2-7|TRBV5-6|-|-
TGTGCCAGCAAGAAGGGGCAGGGAATCAACGAGCAGTACTTC
CASKKGQGINEQYF
>TRBJ1-4|TRBV30|TRBD1|-
TGTGCCTGGGGGCAGGGGGCCAGAAGTGAAAAACTGTTTTTT
CAWGQGARSEKLFF
>TRBJ1-1|TRBV12-5|-|-
TGTGCTAGTGGTTCCCAGACAGACACTGAAGCTTTCTTT
CASGSQTDTEAFF
>TRBJ2-5|TRBV19|-|-
TGTGCCACCGCGGGACCGGGAGAGACCCAGTACTTC
CATAGPGETQYF
>TRBJ2-7|TRBV6-6|TRBD2|-
TGTGCCAGCAGAAAGGGACTAGCTGAAGGAGTCGAGCAGTACTTC
CASRKGLAEGVEQYF
>TRBJ2-5|TRBV5-4|TRBD2|once
TGTGCCAGCACCCCGAGGGGCAGGGAGGGAGAGACCCAGTACTTC
CASTPRGREGETQYF
>TRBJ1-1|TRBV9|-|-
TGTGCCAGCAGCGTAGAGGACCCAGGAGGGTCTGTCTTT
CASSVEDPGGSVF
>TRBJ2-7|TRBV14|-|once
TGTGCCAGCAGCCGCGGGTGGGGGCAGTACTTC
CASSRGWGQYF
>TRBJ2-1|TRBV9|-|-
TGTGCCAGCAGCGTCTATGAAGCGGATACCTACAATGAGCAGTTCTTC
CASSVYEADTYNEQFF
>TRBJ2-1|TRBV11-3|-|-
TGTGCCAGCAGCTTAGATCGGGTTACGCACAATGAGCAGTTCTTC
CASSLDRVTHNEQFF
>TRBJ2-7|TRBV6-5|-|once
TGTGCCAGCAGTTACTCGAGAAGTTACGAGCAGTACTTC
CASSYSRSYEQYF
>TRBJ1-4|TRBV5-8|-|-
TGTGCCAGCAAGGGACCGACAAAATTCCAAAATGAAAAACTGTTTTTT
CASKGPTKFQNEKLFF
>TRBJ2-1|TRBV14|TRBD2|-
TGTGCCAGCAGCGCTAGCGGGAGACTCTACAATGAGCAGTTCTTC
CASSASGRLYNEQFF
>TRBJ2-5|TRBV7-6|TRBD2|once
TGTGCCAGCAGCTTAAGAGGTAGCGGGAGGGCCATAGAGACCCAGTACTTC
CASSLRGSGRAIETQYF
>TRBJ2-2|TRBV18|-|-
TGTGCCAGCTCACCACCGGGGCGGCTAGAGGTCACCGGGGAGCTGTTTTTT
CASSPPGRLEVTGELFF
>TRBJ2-1|TRBV5-8|-|-
TGTGCCAGCAGCTTGGGCATCTCACTTTCCTACAATGAGCAGTTCTTC
CASSLGISLSYNEQFF
>TRBJ2-7|TRBV6-6|TRBD2|-
TGTGCCAGCAGGGGACTAGCGGGACCCTACGAGCAGTACTTC
CASRGLAGPYEQYF
>TRBJ2-3|TRBV30|TRBD2|-
TGTGCCTGGAGTGAGGAAATAGCGGGGGGACCCCTGGATACGCAGTATTTT
CAWSEEIAGGPLDTQYF
>TRBJ2-7|TRBV6-6|TRBD2|-
TGTGCCAGCAGCCGGGGACTAGCGGAAACCTACGAGCAGTACTTC
CASSRGLAETYEQYF
>TRBJ1-5|TRBV28|-|-
TGTGCCAGCACCACGATGGGGGGTCAGCCCCAGCATTTT
CASTTMGGQPQHF
>TRBJ1-2|TRBV4-1|TRBD1|-
TGCGCCAGCAGCCGACCGGGACAGGTCACCCGTCGGGATGGCTACACCTTC
CASSRPGQVTRRDGYTF
>TRBJ2-5|TRBV9|TRBD2|-
TGTGCCAGCAGCGTAAACCCCTTGGCGGCTAGCGGGGGGGCTTTTGGTGAGACCCAGTACTTC
CASSVNPLAASGGAFGETQYF
>TRBJ2-3|TRBV4-3|TRBD1|-
TGCGCCAGCAGCCTTGGACAGGGGGTGGGAGATACGCAGTATTTT
CASSLGQGVGDTQYF
>TRBJ2-5|TRBV18|-|-
TGTGCCAGCTCATCTCGGATACAAGAGACCCAGTACTTC
CASSSRIQETQYF
>TRBJ2-5|TRBV18|-|-
TGTGCCAGCTCAGCGGGATTCAAAGAGACCCAGTACTTC
CASSAGFKETQYF
>TRBJ1-5|TRBV11-2|-|once
TGTGCCAGCAGCTTAGATTCCTTTAGCAATCAGCCCCAGCATTTT
CASSLDSFSNQPQHF
>TRBJ1-3|TRBV6-5|-|-
TGTGCCAGCAGTTACGACGGGACTAACTCTGGAAACACCATATATTTT
CASSYDGTNSGNTIYF
>TRBJ2-3|TRBV27|-|-
TGTGCCAGCAGCCCCAGACGGACTAGCACAGATACGCAGTATTTT
CASSPRRTSTDTQYF
>TRBJ1-2|TRBV7-9|-|-
TGTGCCAGCAGCTTAGAAGGGATATATGGCTACACCTTC
CASSLEGIYGYTF
>TRBJ2-7|TRBV15|TRBD2|-
TGTGCCACCAGTCTCCTTTGGACTAGCGGGAGGGAGTCCCGCTCCTACGAGCAGTACTTC
CATSLLWTSGRESRSYEQYF
>TRBJ2-6|TRBV5-1|-|-
TGCGCCAGCAGCGGAATGCAGATCTCTGGGGCCAACGTCCTGACTTTC
CASSGMQISGANVLTF
>TRBJ2-3|TRBV11-2|-|-
TGTGCCAGCAGCCCGAGGAGTGATACGCAGTATTTT
CASSPRSDTQYF
>TRBJ2-2|TRBV6-5|TRBD1|-
TGTGCCAGCAGGTCCGGGACAGGGTCCACCGGGGAGCTGTTTTTT
CASRSGTGSTGELFF
>TRBJ1-1|TRBV2|-|-
TGTGCCAGCAGTGAAGGTAGGACCGGAGGCACTGAAGCTTTCTTT
CASSEGRTGGTEAFF
>TRBJ2-3|TRBV7-8|-|-
TGTGCCAGCAGCTTAAGGGGGGGGAGGAATACAGATACGCAGTATTTT
CASSLRGGRNTDTQYF
>TRBJ2-5|TRBV5-1|-|-
TGCGCCAGCCGCTTGGAGGAGACCCAGTACTTC
CASRLEETQYF
>TRBJ1-2|TRBV2|-|-
TGTGCCAGCAGTGAAAATTCAGTCGGCGGCTACACCTTC
CASSENSVGGYTF
>TRBJ1-1|TRBV5-6|-|-
TGTGCCAGCAGCTTGAAAACGGGTTGGAACACTGAAGCTTTCTTT
CASSLKTGWNTEAFF
>TRBJ1-6|TRBV4-1|-|-
TGCGCCAGCAGCACTCGGACAGAGGGATCACCCCTCCACTTT
CASSTRTEGSPLHF
>TRBJ2-5|TRBV4-2|-|-
TGTGCCAGCAGCCAAGTTGGGTCAGCAGGGGAAGAGACCCAGTACTTC
CASSQVGSAGEETQYF